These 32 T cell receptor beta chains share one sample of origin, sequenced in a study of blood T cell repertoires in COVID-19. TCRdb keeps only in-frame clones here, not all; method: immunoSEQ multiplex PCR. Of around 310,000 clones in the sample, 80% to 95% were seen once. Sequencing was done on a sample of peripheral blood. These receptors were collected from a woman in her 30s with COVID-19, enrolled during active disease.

The CDR3 nucleotides read TGTGCCAGCAGCTTAGCCCCGACAGCTGGAAACACCATATATTTT. Residues: CASSLAPTAGNTIYF. V and J are TRBV7-2 and TRBJ1-3; maybe TRBD1 (5 bases). V was shortened by 0 bases and J by 2 bases, with 8 bases between the two germline ends. This CDR3 has 15 amino acids. The germline V gene encodes CDR1 SGHTA and CDR2 FQGNSA.

The DNA for the CDR3 is TGCAGCGTTGAAAATAGCGGGAACTCCTACGAGCAGTACTTC. Encoded protein: CSVENSGNSYEQYF. V and J are TRBV29-1 and TRBJ2-7, with 8 bases lining up with TRBD2. Germline CDR1 and CDR2: SQVTM and ANQGSEA. This CDR3 has 14 residues. V lost 2 bases, J lost 0 bases, and 3 bases stayed unmatched.

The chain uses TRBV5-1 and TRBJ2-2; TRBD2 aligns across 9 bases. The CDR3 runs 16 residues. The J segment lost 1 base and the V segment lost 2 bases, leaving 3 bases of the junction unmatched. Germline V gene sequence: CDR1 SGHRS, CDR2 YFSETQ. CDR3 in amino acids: CASSLGAGGNTGELFF. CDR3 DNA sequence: TGCGCCAGCAGCTTAGGAGCGGGAGGGAACACCGGGGAGCTGTTTTTT.

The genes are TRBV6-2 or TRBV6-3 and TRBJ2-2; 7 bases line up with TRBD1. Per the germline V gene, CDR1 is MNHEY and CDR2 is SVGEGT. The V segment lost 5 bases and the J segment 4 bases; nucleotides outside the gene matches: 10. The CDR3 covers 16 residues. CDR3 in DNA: TGTGCCAGCAGTCCGACAGAAACAGGGGCCACCGGGGAGCTGTTTTTT. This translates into CASSPTETGATGELFF.

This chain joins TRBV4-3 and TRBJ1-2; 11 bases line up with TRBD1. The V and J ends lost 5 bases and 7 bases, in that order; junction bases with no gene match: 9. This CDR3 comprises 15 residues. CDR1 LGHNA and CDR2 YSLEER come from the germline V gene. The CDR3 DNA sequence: TGCGCCAGCAGCGGACCGGGACAGGGGGTGATTGGCTACACCTTC. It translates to CASSGPGQGVIGYTF.

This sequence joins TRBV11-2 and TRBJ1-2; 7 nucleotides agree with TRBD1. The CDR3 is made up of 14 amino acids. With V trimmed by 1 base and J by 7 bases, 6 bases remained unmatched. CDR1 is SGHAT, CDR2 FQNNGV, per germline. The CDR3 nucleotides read TGTGCCAGCAGCTTAGGAGGGGGCGCGTTTGGCTACACCTTC. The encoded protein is CASSLGGGAFGYTF. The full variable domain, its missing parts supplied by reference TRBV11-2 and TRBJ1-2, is EAGVAQSPRYKIIEKRQSVAFWCNPISGHATLYWYQQILGQGPKLLIQFQNNGVVDDSQLPKDRFSAERLKGVDSTLKIQPAKLEDSAVYLCASSLGGGAFGYTFGSGTRLTVV.

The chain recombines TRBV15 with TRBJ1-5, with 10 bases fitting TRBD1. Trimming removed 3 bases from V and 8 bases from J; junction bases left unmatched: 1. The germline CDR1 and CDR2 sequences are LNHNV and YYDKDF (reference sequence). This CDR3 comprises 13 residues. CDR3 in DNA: TGTGCCACCAGCAGGGACAGGGGGAAGCCCCAGCATTTT. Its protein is CATSRDRGKPQHF.

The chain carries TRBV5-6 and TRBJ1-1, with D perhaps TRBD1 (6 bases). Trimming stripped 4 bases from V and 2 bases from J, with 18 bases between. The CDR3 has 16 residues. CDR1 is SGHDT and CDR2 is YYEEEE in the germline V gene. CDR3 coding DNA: TGTGCCAGCAGCCCACCGGGGGGGCCCCTTAACACTGAAGCTTTCTTT. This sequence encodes CASSPPGGPLNTEAFF.

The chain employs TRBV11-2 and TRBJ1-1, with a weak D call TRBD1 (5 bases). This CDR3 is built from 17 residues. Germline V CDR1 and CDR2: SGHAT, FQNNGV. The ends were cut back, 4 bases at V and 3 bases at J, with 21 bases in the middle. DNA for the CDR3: TGTGCCAGCAGCTCTACTAGTTACTCTCGGGGGGACACTGAAGCTTTCTTT. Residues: CASSSTSYSRGDTEAFF.

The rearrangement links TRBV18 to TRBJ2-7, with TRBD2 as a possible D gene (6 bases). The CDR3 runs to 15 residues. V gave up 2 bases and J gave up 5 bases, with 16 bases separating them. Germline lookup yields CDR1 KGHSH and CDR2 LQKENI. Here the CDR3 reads CASSPGTGLGDEQYF. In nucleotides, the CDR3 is TGTGCCAGCTCACCAGGGACGGGACTCGGGGACGAGCAGTACTTC.

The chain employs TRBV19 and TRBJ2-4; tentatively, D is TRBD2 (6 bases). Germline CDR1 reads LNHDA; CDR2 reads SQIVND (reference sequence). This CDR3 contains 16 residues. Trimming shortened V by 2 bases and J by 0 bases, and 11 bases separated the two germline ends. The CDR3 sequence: CASSITKAGAKNIQYF. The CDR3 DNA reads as TGTGCCAGTAGTATAACAAAAGCGGGAGCCAAAAACATTCAGTACTTC.

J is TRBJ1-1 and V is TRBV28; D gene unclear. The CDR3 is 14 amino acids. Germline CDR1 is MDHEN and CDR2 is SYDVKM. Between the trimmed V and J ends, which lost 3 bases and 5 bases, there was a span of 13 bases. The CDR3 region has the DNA TGTGCCAGCAGTTTGACCGGACTTGGGACTGAAGCTTTCTTT. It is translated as CASSLTGLGTEAFF.

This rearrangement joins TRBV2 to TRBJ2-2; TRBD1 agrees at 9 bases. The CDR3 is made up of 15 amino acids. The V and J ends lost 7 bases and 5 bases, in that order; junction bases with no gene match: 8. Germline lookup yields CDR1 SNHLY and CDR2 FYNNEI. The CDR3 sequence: CASKKGQGFTGELFF. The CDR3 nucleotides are TGTGCCAGCAAAAAGGGACAGGGATTTACCGGGGAGCTGTTTTTT. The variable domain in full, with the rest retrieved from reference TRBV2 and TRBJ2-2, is EPEVTQTPSHQVTQMGQEVILRCVPISNHLYFYWYRQILGQKVEFLVSFYNNEISEKSEIFDDQFSVERPDGSNFTLKIRSTKLEDSAMYFCASKKGQGFTGELFFGEGSRLTVL.

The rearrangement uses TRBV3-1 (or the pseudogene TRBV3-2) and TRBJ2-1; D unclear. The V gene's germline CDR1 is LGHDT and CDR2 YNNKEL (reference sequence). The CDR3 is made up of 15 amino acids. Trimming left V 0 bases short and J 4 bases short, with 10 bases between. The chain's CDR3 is CASSQDPRPYNEQFF. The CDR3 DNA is TGTGCCAGCAGCCAAGATCCTAGGCCTTACAATGAGCAGTTCTTC.

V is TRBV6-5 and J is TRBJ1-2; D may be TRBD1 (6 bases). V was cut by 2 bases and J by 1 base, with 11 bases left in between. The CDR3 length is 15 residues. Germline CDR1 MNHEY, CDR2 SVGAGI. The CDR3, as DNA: TGTGCCAGCAGTTACCGGGGGGACAATAACTATGGCTACACCTTC. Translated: CASSYRGDNNYGYTF.

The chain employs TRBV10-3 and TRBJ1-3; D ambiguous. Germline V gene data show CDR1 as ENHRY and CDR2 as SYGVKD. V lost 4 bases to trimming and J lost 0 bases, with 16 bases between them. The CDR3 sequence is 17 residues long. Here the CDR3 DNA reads TGTGCCATCAGTGGGATACCGGGATCGTCCTCTGGAAACACCATATATTTT. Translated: CAISGIPGSSSGNTIYF.

DNA of the CDR3: TGTGCCAGCAGCCCTGGCGGTGCGGTGTCCTACGAGCAGTACTTC. Protein: CASSPGGAVSYEQYF. The chain couples TRBV11-1 to TRBJ2-7; D gene uncertain. V was shortened by 5 bases and J by 1 base, with 15 bases between the two germline ends. The germline V gene has CDR1 SGHAT and CDR2 FQDESV (reference sequence). The CDR3 covers 15 residues.

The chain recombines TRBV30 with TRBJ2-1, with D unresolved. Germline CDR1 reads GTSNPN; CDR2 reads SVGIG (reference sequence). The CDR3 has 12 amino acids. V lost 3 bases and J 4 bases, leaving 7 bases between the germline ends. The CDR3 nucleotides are TGTGCCTGGAGCCGGAGTTACAATGAGCAGTTCTTC. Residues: CAWSRSYNEQFF.

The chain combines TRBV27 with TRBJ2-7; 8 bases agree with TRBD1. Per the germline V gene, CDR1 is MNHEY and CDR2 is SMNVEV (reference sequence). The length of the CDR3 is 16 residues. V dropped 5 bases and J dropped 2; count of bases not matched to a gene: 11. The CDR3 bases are TGTGCCAGCAGTCCCTACTTAGAGGGACAGGCCTACGAGCAGTACTTC. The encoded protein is CASSPYLEGQAYEQYF.

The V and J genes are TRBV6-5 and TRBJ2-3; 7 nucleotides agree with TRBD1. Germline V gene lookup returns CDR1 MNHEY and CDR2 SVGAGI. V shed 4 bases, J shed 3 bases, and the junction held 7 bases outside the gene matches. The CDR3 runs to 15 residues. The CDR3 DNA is TGTGCCAGCAGTTTCACCGGGACAGTGACAGATACGCAGTATTTT. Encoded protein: CASSFTGTVTDTQYF.

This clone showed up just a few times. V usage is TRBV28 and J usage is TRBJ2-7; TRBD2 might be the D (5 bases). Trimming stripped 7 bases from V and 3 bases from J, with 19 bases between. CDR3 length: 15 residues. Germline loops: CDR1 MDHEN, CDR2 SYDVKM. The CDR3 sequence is CASTSTRTDYYEQYF. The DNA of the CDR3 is TGTGCCAGCACCTCCACCCGGACTGATTACTACGAGCAGTACTTC.

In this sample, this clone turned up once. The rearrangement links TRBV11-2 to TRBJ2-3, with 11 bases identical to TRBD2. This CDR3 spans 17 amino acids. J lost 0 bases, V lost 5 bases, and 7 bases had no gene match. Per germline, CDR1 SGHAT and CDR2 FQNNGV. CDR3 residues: CASSRGLAEPSTDTQYF. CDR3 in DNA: TGTGCCAGCAGCCGGGGACTAGCGGAACCTAGCACAGATACGCAGTATTTT.

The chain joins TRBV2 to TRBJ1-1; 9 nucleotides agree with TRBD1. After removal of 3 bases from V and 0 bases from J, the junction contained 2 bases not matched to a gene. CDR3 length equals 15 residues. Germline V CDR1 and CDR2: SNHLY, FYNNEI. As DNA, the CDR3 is TGTGCCAGCAGTGACAGACAGGGGGTGAACACTGAAGCTTTCTTT. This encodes CASSDRQGVNTEAFF.

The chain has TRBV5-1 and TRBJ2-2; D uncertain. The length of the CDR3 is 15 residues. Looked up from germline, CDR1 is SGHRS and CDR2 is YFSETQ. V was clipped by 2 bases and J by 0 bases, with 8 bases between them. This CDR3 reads CASSFSGTNTGELFF. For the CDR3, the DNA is TGCGCCAGCAGCTTCTCAGGAACGAACACCGGGGAGCTGTTTTTT.

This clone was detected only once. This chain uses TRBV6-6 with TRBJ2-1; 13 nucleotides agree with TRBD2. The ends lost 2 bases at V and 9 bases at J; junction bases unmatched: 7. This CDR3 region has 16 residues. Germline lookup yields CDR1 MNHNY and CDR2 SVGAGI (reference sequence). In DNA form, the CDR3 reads TGTGCCAGCAGTTACGCAGGGACTAGCGGGAAGGTTGAGCAGTTCTTC. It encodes CASSYAGTSGKVEQFF.

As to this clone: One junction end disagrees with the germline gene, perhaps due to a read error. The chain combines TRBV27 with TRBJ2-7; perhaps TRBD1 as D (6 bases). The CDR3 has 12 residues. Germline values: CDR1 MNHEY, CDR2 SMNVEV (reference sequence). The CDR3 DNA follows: TGTGCCAGCCCCAAGCAGGGGAGCGGCGTAGCCTTC. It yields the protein CASPKQGSGVAF.

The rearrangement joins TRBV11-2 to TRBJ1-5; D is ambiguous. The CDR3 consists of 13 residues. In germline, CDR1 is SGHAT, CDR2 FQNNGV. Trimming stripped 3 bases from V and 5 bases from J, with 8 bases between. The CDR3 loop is CASSFQDDQPQHF. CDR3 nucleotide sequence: TGTGCCAGCAGCTTCCAGGATGATCAGCCCCAGCATTTT.

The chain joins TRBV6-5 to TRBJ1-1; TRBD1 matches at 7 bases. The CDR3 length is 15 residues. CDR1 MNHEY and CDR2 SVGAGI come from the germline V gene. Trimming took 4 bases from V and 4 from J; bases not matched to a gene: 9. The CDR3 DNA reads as TGTGCCAGCAGTTTTTCGAGGACAGGTGGCACTGAAGCTTTCTTT. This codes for CASSFSRTGGTEAFF.

The CDR3 is CASSYGTAQPQHF. CDR3 DNA sequence: TGTGCCAGCAGTTACGGGACAGCACAGCCCCAGCATTTT. This chain connects TRBV27 to TRBJ1-5, with 7 bases matching TRBD1. Germline V gene lookup returns CDR1 MNHEY and CDR2 SMNVEV (reference sequence). V lost 4 bases to trimming and J lost 7 bases; unmatched junction nucleotides: 4. This CDR3 contains 13 residues.

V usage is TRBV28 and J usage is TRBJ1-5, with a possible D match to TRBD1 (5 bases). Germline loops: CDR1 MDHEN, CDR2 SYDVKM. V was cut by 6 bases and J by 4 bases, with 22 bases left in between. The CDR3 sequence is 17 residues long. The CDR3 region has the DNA TGTGCCAGCAGACTGGGCTACAGGAAAGGTGGGAATCAGCCCCAGCATTTT. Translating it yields CASRLGYRKGGNQPQHF. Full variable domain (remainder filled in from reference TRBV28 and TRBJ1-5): DVKVTQSSRYLVKRTGEKVFLECVQDMDHENMFWYRQDPGLGLRLIYFSYDVKMKEKGDIPEGYSVSREKKERFSLILESASTNQTSMYLCASRLGYRKGGNQPQHFGDGTRLSIL.

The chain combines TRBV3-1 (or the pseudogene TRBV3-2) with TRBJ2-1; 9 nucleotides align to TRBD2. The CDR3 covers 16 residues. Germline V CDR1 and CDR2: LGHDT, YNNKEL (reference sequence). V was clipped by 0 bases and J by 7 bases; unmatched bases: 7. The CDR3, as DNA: TGTGCCAGCAGCCAAGAGCGAGCGGGAGGTTGGAATGAGCAGTTCTTC. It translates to CASSQERAGGWNEQFF.

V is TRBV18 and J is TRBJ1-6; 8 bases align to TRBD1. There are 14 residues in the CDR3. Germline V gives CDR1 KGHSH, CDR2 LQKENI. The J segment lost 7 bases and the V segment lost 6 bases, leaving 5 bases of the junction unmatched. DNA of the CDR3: TGTGCCAGCTCTACAGGGGGAACGAATTCACCCCTCCACTTT. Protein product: CASSTGGTNSPLHF.